Below are 25 T cell receptor beta chains sequenced from a single sample in a study of technical replicates of blood from several donors. Libraries were prepared by immunoSEQ multiplex PCR; TCRdb keeps only in-frame clonotypes and omits some of them. The table shows roughly 61,000 clones, with about 96% occurring only once. The specimen was T cells isolated from PBMCs. These receptors all stem from a human donor in good health.

J is TRBJ2-7 and V is TRBV4-1, with 9 bases matching TRBD2. The CDR3 runs 17 residues. Germline lookup yields CDR1 MGHRA and CDR2 YSYEKL. V shed 4 bases, J shed 7 bases, and the junction held 17 bases outside the gene matches. The CDR3 here is CASSRAGSYGGRGEQYF. As DNA, the CDR3 is TGCGCCAGCAGCCGGGCGGGATCGTATGGCGGGAGGGGTGAGCAGTACTTC.

The CDR3 protein is CASSLRKPGANVLTF. CDR3 nucleotide sequence: TGTGCCAGCAGCCTCCGAAAGCCGGGGGCCAACGTCCTGACTTTC. The J gene is TRBJ2-6, the V gene TRBV5-6; no reliable D call. Deletions cut 4 bases from V and 4 bases from J, with 12 bases between. Germline V gene lookup returns CDR1 SGHDT and CDR2 YYEEEE. CDR3 size: 15 residues. Looking up the rest from reference TRBV5-6 and TRBJ2-6 gives the full variable domain: DAGVTQSPTHLIKTRGQQVTLRCSPKSGHDTVSWYQQALGQGPQFIFQYYEEEERQRGNFPDRFSGHQFPNYSSELNVNALLLGDSALYLCASSLRKPGANVLTFGAGSRLTVL.

This sequence joins TRBV18 and TRBJ2-5, with 10 bases identical to TRBD1. The V gene end was trimmed by 6 bases and the J gene end by 5 bases; junction bases not matched to a gene: 9. The CDR3 length is 15 residues. The germline gives CDR1 KGHSH, CDR2 LQKENI. CDR3 DNA sequence: TGTGCCAGCTCCCCTCGACAGGGGGCGGGGGAGACCCAGTACTTC. This encodes CASSPRQGAGETQYF.

V is TRBV5-1 and J is TRBJ2-2; the match to TRBD1 covers 7 bases. Germline assignment: CDR1 SGHRS and CDR2 YFSETQ. CDR3 size: 16 residues. Germline trimming cut 1 base from V and 3 bases from J; bases unmatched to any gene: 6. Here the CDR3 DNA reads TGCGCCAGCAGCTTGACTCCCGACAGGGACACCGGGGAGCTGTTTTTT. Translating it yields CASSLTPDRDTGELFF.

CDR3 DNA sequence: TGTGCCAGCAGTAGAATCCAGGCAGCTAACTATGGCTACACCTTC. Its protein product is CASSRIQAANYGYTF. V usage is TRBV2 and J usage is TRBJ1-2, with D hard to call. Germline CDR1 is SNHLY and CDR2 is FYNNEI. The CDR3 has 15 amino acids. V was trimmed by 5 bases and J by 0 bases, leaving 13 bases between them.

V usage is TRBV4-2 and J usage is TRBJ1-1; D remains unclear. Trimming pared 0 bases from V and 6 bases from J, leaving 14 bases between. The CDR3 contains 15 residues. Germline CDR1 reads LGHNA; CDR2 reads YNFKEQ. For the CDR3, the DNA is TGTGCCAGCAGCCAAGATCAAACCTGGAGGCCTGAAGCTTTCTTT. The encoded protein is CASSQDQTWRPEAFF.

The V call is TRBV7-3, the J call TRBJ1-2; the D is unclear. V shed 6 bases and J shed 8 bases, with 13 bases lying between them. This CDR3 contains 12 residues. Germline V gene sequence: CDR1 SGHTA, CDR2 FQGTGA. The DNA for the CDR3 is TGTGCCAGCAGACTCGAGGGTTCCGGCTACACCTTC. It yields the protein CASRLEGSGYTF. Variable domain in full (rest from reference TRBV7-3 and TRBJ1-2): GAGVSQTPSNKVTEKGKYVELRCDPISGHTALYWYRQSLGQGPEFLIYFQGTGAADDSGLPNDRFFAVRPEGSVSTLKIQRTERGDSAVYLCASRLEGSGYTFGSGTRLTVV.

This rearrangement joins TRBV5-1 to TRBJ2-1, with 10 bases matching TRBD2. Germline V gene sequence: CDR1 SGHRS, CDR2 YFSETQ. The V and J ends lost 5 bases and 0 bases, in that order; junction bases with no gene match: 2. This CDR3 contains 15 residues. The CDR3 nucleotides read TGCGCCAGCAGACTAGCGGGGAGCTCCTACAATGAGCAGTTCTTC. Translation: CASRLAGSSYNEQFF. The whole variable domain, filled in from reference TRBV5-1 and TRBJ2-1, reads KAGVTQTPRYLIKTRGQQVTLSCSPISGHRSVSWYQQTPGQGLQFLFEYFSETQRNKGNFPGRFSGRQFSNSRSEMNVSTLELGDSALYLCASRLAGSSYNEQFFGPGTRLTVL.

V gene TRBV9 combines with J gene TRBJ1-2; TRBD1 matches 7 bases. The CDR3 spans 15 residues. The trim removed 0 bases at V and 8 bases at J, leaving 10 bases unmatched. The V gene's germline CDR1 is SGDLS and CDR2 YYNGEE. The CDR3 here is CASSVVSGQGVGYTF. The CDR3 DNA sequence: TGTGCCAGCAGCGTAGTATCCGGGCAGGGGGTAGGCTACACCTTC. Full variable domain (outside the CDR3, taken from reference TRBV9 and TRBJ1-2): DSGVTQTPKHLITATGQRVTLRCSPRSGDLSVYWYQQSLDQGLQFLIQYYNGEERAKGNILERFSAQQFPDLHSELNLSSLELGDSALYFCASSVVSGQGVGYTFGSGTRLTVV.

In its sample, this clone was seen once. J is TRBJ1-2 and V is TRBV14; D unclear. Germline assignment: CDR1 SGHDN and CDR2 FVKESK. The CDR3 loop spans 15 amino acids. The V gene lost 4 bases and the J gene lost 8 bases, with 20 bases spanning the gap. As DNA, the CDR3 is TGTGCCAGCAGCCTATCCGGGCCAACGCGAGGGGGCTACACCTTC. This sequence encodes CASSLSGPTRGGYTF.

The sample holds one count of this clone. The V gene is TRBV2, the J gene TRBJ2-7; 8 bases are a match to TRBD1. The CDR3 runs 15 residues. Germline V CDR1 and CDR2: SNHLY, FYNNEI. Germline trimming cut 3 bases from V and 0 bases from J; bases unmatched to any gene: 4. Here the CDR3 reads CASSEVGQVSYEQYF. CDR3 nucleotides: TGTGCCAGCAGTGAGGTGGGACAGGTCTCCTACGAGCAGTACTTC.

The chain employs TRBV6-5 and TRBJ1-1; weak D call: TRBD1 (5 bases). The V and J ends lost 6 bases and 5 bases respectively, with 13 bases between them. The CDR3 is made up of 13 amino acids. Germline V gene sequence: CDR1 MNHEY, CDR2 SVGAGI. CDR3 sequence (DNA): TGTGCCAGCAGCGCGGACCGGGGGACTGAAGCTTTCTTT. Protein: CASSADRGTEAFF.

The chain combines TRBV5-1 with TRBJ1-2; 10 bases are a match to TRBD1. The V segment lost 3 bases and the J segment 4 bases; nucleotides outside the gene matches: 15. Germline V gives CDR1 SGHRS, CDR2 YFSETQ. The CDR3 is 18 residues long. CDR3 region: CASSSAGTGAFAGYGYTF. DNA for the CDR3: TGCGCCAGCAGCTCGGCCGGGACAGGGGCCTTTGCGGGCTATGGCTACACCTTC.

The J gene is TRBJ2-1, the V gene TRBV5-1, with 10 bases identical to TRBD2. Germline V gene lookup returns CDR1 SGHRS and CDR2 YFSETQ. With 4 bases clipped from V and 6 bases from J, the junction kept 7 bases outside the gene matches. The CDR3 loop spans 15 amino acids. In DNA form, the CDR3 reads TGCGCCAGCAGCCCCATAGCGGGAGGCACCAATGAGCAGTTCTTC. Its protein is CASSPIAGGTNEQFF.

This clone was seen once. The chain joins TRBV29-1 to TRBJ1-3, with 10 bases fitting TRBD1. The CDR3 contains 15 residues. Per germline, CDR1 SQVTM and CDR2 ANQGSEA. Trimming cost V 5 bases and J 4 bases; bases outside gene matches: 8. Here the CDR3 DNA reads TGCAGCGTTTATGGGACAGGGGCTTCCGGAAACACCATATATTTT. This translates into CSVYGTGASGNTIYF. The whole variable domain, filled in from reference TRBV29-1 and TRBJ1-3, reads SAVISQKPSRDICQRGTSLTIQCQVDSQVTMMFWYRQQPGQSLTLIATANQGSEATYESGFVIDKFPISRPNLTFSTLTVSNMSPEDSSIYLCSVYGTGASGNTIYFGEGSWLTVV.

This chain uses TRBV6-6 with TRBJ2-1, with 8 bases lining up with TRBD2. CDR1 and CDR2 (germline): MNHNY, SVGAGI (reference sequence). V trimming: 6 bases; J trimming: 8 bases; junction bases outside the gene matches: 6. This CDR3 comprises 13 residues. As DNA, the CDR3 is TGTGCCAGCAGAACGGGGGGGCGGGATGAGCAGTTCTTC. Translated: CASRTGGRDEQFF.

This rearrangement joins TRBV2 to TRBJ1-2; a possible D gene is TRBD1 (6 bases). This CDR3 is 13 amino acids long. The V end was cut by 7 bases, the J end by 4 bases, with 13 bases between. Germline V lookup: CDR1 SNHLY, CDR2 FYNNEI. The CDR3 here is CASKSAQGYGYTF. Written as DNA, the CDR3 is TGTGCCAGCAAGTCGGCACAGGGCTATGGCTACACCTTC. The full variable domain, rest sourced from reference TRBV2 and TRBJ1-2, is EPEVTQTPSHQVTQMGQEVILRCVPISNHLYFYWYRQILGQKVEFLVSFYNNEISEKSEIFDDQFSVERPDGSNFTLKIRSTKLEDSAMYFCASKSAQGYGYTFGSGTRLTVV.

The chain couples TRBV10-2 to TRBJ2-3; a weak D match, TRBD1 (6 bases). Per germline, CDR1 WSHSY and CDR2 SAAADI. This CDR3 has 13 residues. Deletions cut 7 bases from V and 7 bases from J, with 15 bases between. The CDR3 loop is CASIGRGNNTQYF. The CDR3 nucleotides read TGCGCCAGCATTGGCAGGGGAAACAATACGCAGTATTTT.

This clone was observed once. The V gene is TRBV4-2, the J gene TRBJ2-5, with TRBD2 matching 8 bases. The CDR3 runs 16 residues. Germline CDR1 reads LGHNA; CDR2 reads YNFKEQ. The V and J ends lost 0 bases and 4 bases, in that order; junction bases with no gene match: 7. The CDR3 DNA is TGTGCCAGCAGCCAAGAAAGCGGGGGAGGTGGAGAGACCCAGTACTTC. Protein: CASSQESGGGGETQYF.

The gene calls are TRBV2 and TRBJ1-1; possibly TRBD1 for D (5 bases). Per the germline V gene, CDR1 is SNHLY and CDR2 is FYNNEI. The CDR3 contains 13 residues. V was trimmed by 10 bases and J by 4 bases, leaving 16 bases between them. For the CDR3, the DNA is TGTGCCAACAGGAGGGCCGTCGGCACTGAAGCTTTCTTT. This translates into CANRRAVGTEAFF.

This clone came up once. The chain links TRBV9 to TRBJ1-1, with TRBD1 matching over 8 bases. There are 15 residues in the CDR3. The germline gives CDR1 SGDLS, CDR2 YYNGEE. The V gene end was trimmed by 0 bases and the J gene end by 4 bases; junction bases not matched to a gene: 5. The CDR3 spells CASSVGGQASTEAFF. In DNA form, the CDR3 reads TGTGCCAGCAGCGTAGGGGGACAGGCCAGCACTGAAGCTTTCTTT.

This sequence joins TRBV27 and TRBJ2-7; perhaps TRBD1 as D (6 bases). Trimming pared 3 bases from V and 3 bases from J, leaving 18 bases between. The length of the CDR3 is 16 residues. Germline V gene lookup returns CDR1 MNHEY and CDR2 SMNVEV (reference sequence). The CDR3 DNA reads as TGTGCCAGCAGTTTTTGGCTACAGGGAAATTACTACGAGCAGTACTTC. This codes for CASSFWLQGNYYEQYF.

The chain has TRBV6-1 and TRBJ2-7, with 7 bases identical to TRBD1. J was trimmed by 2 bases and V by 6 bases; bases with no gene match: 7. This CDR3 spans 14 amino acids. Germline V gives CDR1 MNHNS, CDR2 SASEGT. CDR3 sequence reads: CASRLTGTTYEQYF. As DNA, the CDR3 is TGTGCCAGCAGGCTGACAGGGACAACCTACGAGCAGTACTTC.

The chain combines TRBV19 with TRBJ1-5; 7 bases agree with TRBD1. The J segment lost 6 bases and the V segment lost 1 base, leaving 6 bases of the junction unmatched. The CDR3 spans 15 residues. In germline, CDR1 is LNHDA, CDR2 SQIVND (reference sequence). CDR3 loop: CASSIGQGFAQPQHF. Here the CDR3 DNA reads TGTGCCAGTAGTATAGGACAGGGATTTGCTCAGCCCCAGCATTTT.

The V gene is TRBV15, the J gene TRBJ2-7, with D perhaps TRBD2 (8 bases). With 2 bases removed from V and 7 bases from J, the gap between germline ends came to 18 bases. Germline V gene lookup returns CDR1 LNHNV and CDR2 YYDKDF (reference sequence). This CDR3 has 15 amino acids. The CDR3 DNA is TGTGCCACCAGCAGAACCGACGGGAGGGGGCGGGAGCAGTACTTC. It translates to CATSRTDGRGREQYF.